This is a list of T cell receptor beta chains from one sample in a study of T-cell memory formation after mild COVID-19. Via MiXCR, TCRdb re-called the 5' RACE reads, giving one row per CDR3 protein. The sample has 250,000 to 300,000 distinct CDR3 sequences, less than 9.5% seen once. The specimen sequenced was PBMCs or a T cell subset sorted from them (not recorded which). All receptors derive from a man aged 18 to 35 who had mild COVID-19 (a few samples of this study predate the infection). Cell type and time point are not known. Each CDR3 is given with its conserved first and last residue. Fields, in order: V gene, D gene, clone size, J gene, CDR3 protein, CDR3 DNA. A D gene is named only where the DNA matches it firmly. Rows may omit the clone size; those that give it use once, few, many or a size class.

V: TRBV12-3/TRBV12-4; D: -; size: few; J: TRBJ1-4; CDR3: CASTSNEKLFF; DNA: TGTGCCAGCACCTCGAATGAAAAACTGTTTTTT
V: TRBV10-2; D: -; size: -; J: TRBJ2-1; CDR3: CASGGASYNEQFF; DNA: TGCGCCAGCGGGGGGGCCTCCTACAATGAGCAGTTCTTC
V: TRBV5-1; D: -; size: many; J: TRBJ1-2; CDR3: CASSAGPSYGYTF; DNA: TGCGCCAGCAGCGCTGGACCTAGCTATGGCTACACCTTC
V: TRBV20-1; D: -; size: -; J: TRBJ2-5; CDR3: CSAAAGAQYF; DNA: TGCAGTGCGGCCGCTGGGGCCCAGTACTTC
V: TRBV27; D: TRBD2; size: many; J: TRBJ2-3; CDR3: CASSLVGLAGGPDTQYF; DNA: TGTGCCAGCAGTTTAGTGGGACTAGCGGGGGGGCCGGATACGCAGTATTTT
V: TRBV20-1; D: TRBD1; size: few; J: TRBJ2-7; CDR3: CSAPDRGYEQYF; DNA: TGCAGTGCCCCGGACAGGGGCTACGAGCAGTACTTC
V: TRBV27; D: -; size: few; J: TRBJ1-1; CDR3: CASSLSRGGNTEAFF; DNA: TGTGCCAGCAGTTTATCTCGGGGAGGGAACACTGAAGCTTTCTTT
V: TRBV7-2; D: -; size: many; J: TRBJ2-5; CDR3: CASSFRYQETQYF; DNA: TGCGCCAGCAGCTTCCGGTACCAAGAGACCCAGTACTTC
V: TRBV27; D: -; size: -; J: TRBJ2-7; CDR3: CASSFSRSYEQYF; DNA: TGTGCCAGCAGTTTTTCCCGATCCTACGAGCAGTACTTC
V: TRBV5-5; D: -; size: few; J: TRBJ1-1; CDR3: CASSLLSANTEAFF; DNA: TGTGCCAGCAGCTTGCTGTCGGCGAACACTGAAGCTTTCTTT
V: TRBV5-6; D: -; size: few; J: TRBJ1-5; CDR3: CASSLLDQPQHF; DNA: TGTGCCAGCAGCTTGCTCGATCAGCCCCAGCATTTT
V: TRBV6-5; D: -; size: -; J: TRBJ1-2; CDR3: CASSYSRQGNYGYTF; DNA: TGTGCCAGCAGTTACTCGAGGCAGGGTAACTATGGCTACACCTTC
V: TRBV7-9; D: TRBD1; size: many; J: TRBJ1-1; CDR3: CASSVPGQGSTEAFF; DNA: TGTGCCAGCAGCGTACCGGGACAGGGGAGCACTGAAGCTTTCTTT
V: TRBV7-3; D: -; size: many; J: TRBJ2-1; CDR3: CASSRRNGEQFF; DNA: TGTGCCAGCAGCCGGAGGAATGGTGAGCAGTTCTTC
V: TRBV6-2/TRBV6-3; D: TRBD2; size: few; J: TRBJ2-7; CDR3: CASSLPTSGSLYEQYF; DNA: TGTGCCAGCAGTTTACCCACTAGCGGGAGCCTCTACGAGCAGTACTTC
V: TRBV6-2/TRBV6-3; D: -; size: many; J: TRBJ2-7; CDR3: CASIGSGAYEQYF; DNA: TGTGCCAGCATCGGGTCAGGGGCCTACGAGCAGTACTTC
V: TRBV19; D: TRBD2; size: few; J: TRBJ2-5; CDR3: CASSIGTSGPQETQYF; DNA: TGTGCCAGTAGTATCGGGACTAGCGGACCCCAAGAGACCCAGTACTTC
V: TRBV4-3; D: TRBD1; size: -; J: TRBJ1-5; CDR3: CASSRGTGLNQPQHF; DNA: TGCGCCAGCAGCCGCGGGACAGGGCTCAATCAGCCCCAGCATTTT
V: TRBV6-5; D: -; size: few; J: TRBJ2-6; CDR3: CASSYSTARYSGANVLTF; DNA: TGTGCCAGCAGTTACTCGACGGCCAGATACTCTGGGGCCAACGTCCTGACTTTC
V: TRBV7-2; D: -; size: -; J: TRBJ2-7; CDR3: CASSLGTQPRFSYEQYF; DNA: TGTGCCAGCAGCCTGGGGACGCAGCCTCGCTTCTCCTACGAGCAGTACTTC
V: TRBV9; D: -; size: many; J: TRBJ2-1; CDR3: CASSPSTSNEQFF; DNA: TGTGCCAGCAGCCCGTCAACTTCCAATGAGCAGTTCTTC
V: TRBV3-1; D: -; size: -; J: TRBJ2-7; CDR3: CASGDPYEQYF; DNA: TGTGCCAGCGGGGATCCCTACGAGCAGTACTTC
V: TRBV7-2; D: TRBD2; size: -; J: TRBJ2-2; CDR3: CASSFRTSGVGELFF; DNA: TGTGCCAGCAGCTTTCGGACTAGCGGGGTAGGGGAGCTGTTTTTT
V: TRBV5-1; D: -; size: few; J: TRBJ1-2; CDR3: CASSLEGTVSGYTF; DNA: TGCGCCAGCAGCTTGGAGGGCACGGTGTCTGGCTACACCTTC
V: TRBV5-1; D: -; size: many; J: TRBJ2-1; CDR3: CASSLTLSSYNEQFF; DNA: TGCGCCAGCAGCTTGACCCTAAGCTCCTACAATGAGCAGTTCTTC
V: TRBV7-2; D: -; size: few; J: TRBJ2-1; CDR3: CASSLAWENEQFF; DNA: TGTGCCAGCAGCTTAGCCTGGGAGAATGAGCAGTTCTTC
V: TRBV6-1; D: TRBD1; size: -; J: TRBJ2-3; CDR3: CASTRISGTGGTDTQYF; DNA: TGTGCCAGCACGCGCATATCCGGGACAGGGGGCACAGATACGCAGTATTTT
V: TRBV5-1; D: -; size: few; J: TRBJ2-3; CDR3: CASSFDGSTDTQYF; DNA: TGCGCCAGCAGCTTTGACGGATCCACAGATACGCAGTATTTT
V: TRBV12-3/TRBV12-4; D: -; size: few; J: TRBJ1-1; CDR3: CASSQERVGFTEAFF; DNA: TGTGCCAGCAGTCAAGAAAGGGTAGGATTCACTGAAGCTTTCTTT
V: TRBV9; D: -; size: -; J: TRBJ1-1; CDR3: CASSPRYRLNTEAFF; DNA: TGTGCCAGCAGCCCCCGGTACCGACTGAACACTGAAGCTTTCTTT
V: TRBV13; D: -; size: many; J: TRBJ1-1; CDR3: CASSTQGRGTEAFF; DNA: TGTGCCAGCAGCACCCAGGGGAGGGGCACTGAAGCTTTCTTT
V: TRBV20-1; D: -; size: -; J: TRBJ1-4; CDR3: CSVFLLEKLFF; DNA: TGCAGTGTTTTTCTGTTGGAAAAACTGTTTTTT
V: TRBV20-1; D: -; size: -; J: TRBJ1-2; CDR3: CSARSPSPAGRNYGYTF; DNA: TGCAGTGCTAGATCCCCTAGCCCAGCAGGGCGGAACTATGGCTACACCTTC
V: TRBV12-3/TRBV12-4; D: -; size: -; J: TRBJ1-5; CDR3: CASRPAYGDQPQHF; DNA: TGTGCCAGCAGGCCTGCTTACGGTGATCAGCCCCAGCATTTT
V: TRBV2; D: -; size: many; J: TRBJ2-1; CDR3: CASGRLTTDNEQFF; DNA: TGTGCCAGCGGACGGTTGACAACCGACAATGAGCAGTTCTTC
V: TRBV20-1; D: -; size: many; J: TRBJ2-5; CDR3: CSARVAGGPETQYF; DNA: TGCAGTGCTAGAGTCGCCGGGGGGCCAGAGACCCAGTACTTC